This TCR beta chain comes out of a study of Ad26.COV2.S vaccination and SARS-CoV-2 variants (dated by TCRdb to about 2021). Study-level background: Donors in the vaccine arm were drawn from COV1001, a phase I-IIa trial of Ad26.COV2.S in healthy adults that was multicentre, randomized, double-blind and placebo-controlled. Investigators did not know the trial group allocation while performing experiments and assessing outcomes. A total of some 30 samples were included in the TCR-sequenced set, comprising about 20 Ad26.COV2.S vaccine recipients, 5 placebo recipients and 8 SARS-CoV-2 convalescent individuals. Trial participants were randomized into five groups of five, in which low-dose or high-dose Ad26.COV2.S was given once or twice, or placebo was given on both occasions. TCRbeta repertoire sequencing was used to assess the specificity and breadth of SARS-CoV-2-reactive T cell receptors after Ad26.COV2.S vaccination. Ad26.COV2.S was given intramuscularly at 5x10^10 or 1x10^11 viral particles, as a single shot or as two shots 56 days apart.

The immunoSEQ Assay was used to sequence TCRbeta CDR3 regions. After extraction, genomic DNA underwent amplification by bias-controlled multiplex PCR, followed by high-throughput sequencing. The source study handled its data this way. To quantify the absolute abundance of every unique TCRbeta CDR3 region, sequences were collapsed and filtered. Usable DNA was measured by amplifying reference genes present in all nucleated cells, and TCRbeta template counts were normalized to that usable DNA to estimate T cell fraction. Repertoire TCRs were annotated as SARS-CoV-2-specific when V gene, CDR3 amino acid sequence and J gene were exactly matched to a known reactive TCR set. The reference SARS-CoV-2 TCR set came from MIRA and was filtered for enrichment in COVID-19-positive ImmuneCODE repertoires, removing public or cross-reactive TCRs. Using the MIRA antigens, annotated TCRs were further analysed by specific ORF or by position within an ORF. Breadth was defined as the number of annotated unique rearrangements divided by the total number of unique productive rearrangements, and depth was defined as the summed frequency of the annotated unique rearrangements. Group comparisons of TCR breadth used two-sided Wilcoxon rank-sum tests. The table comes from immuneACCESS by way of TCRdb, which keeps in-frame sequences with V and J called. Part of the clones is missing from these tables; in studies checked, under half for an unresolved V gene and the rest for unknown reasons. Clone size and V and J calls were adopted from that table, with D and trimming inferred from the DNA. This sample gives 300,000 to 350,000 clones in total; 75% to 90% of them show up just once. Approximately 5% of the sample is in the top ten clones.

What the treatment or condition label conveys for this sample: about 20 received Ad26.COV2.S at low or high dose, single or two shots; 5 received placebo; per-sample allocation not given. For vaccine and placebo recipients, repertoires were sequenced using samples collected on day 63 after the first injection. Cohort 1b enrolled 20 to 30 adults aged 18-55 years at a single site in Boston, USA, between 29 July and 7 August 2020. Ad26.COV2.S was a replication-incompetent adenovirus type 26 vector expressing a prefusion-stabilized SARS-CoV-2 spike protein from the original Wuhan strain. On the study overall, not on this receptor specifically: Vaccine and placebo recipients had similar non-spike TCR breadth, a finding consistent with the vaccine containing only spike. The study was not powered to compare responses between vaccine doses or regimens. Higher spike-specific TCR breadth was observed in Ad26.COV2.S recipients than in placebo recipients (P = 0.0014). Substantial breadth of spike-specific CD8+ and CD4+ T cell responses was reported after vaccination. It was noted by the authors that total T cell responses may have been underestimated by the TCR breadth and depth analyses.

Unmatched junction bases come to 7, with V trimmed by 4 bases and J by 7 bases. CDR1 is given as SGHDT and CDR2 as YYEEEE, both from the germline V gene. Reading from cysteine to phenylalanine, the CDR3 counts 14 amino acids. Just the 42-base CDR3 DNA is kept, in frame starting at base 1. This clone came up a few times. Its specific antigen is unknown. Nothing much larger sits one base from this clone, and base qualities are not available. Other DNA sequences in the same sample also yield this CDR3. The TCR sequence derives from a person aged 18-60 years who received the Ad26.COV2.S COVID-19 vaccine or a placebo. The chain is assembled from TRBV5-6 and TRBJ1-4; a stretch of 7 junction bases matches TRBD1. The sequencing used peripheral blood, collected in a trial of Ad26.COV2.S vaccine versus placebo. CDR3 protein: CASSGTGVGEKLFF. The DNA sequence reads TGTGCCAGCAGCGGTACAGGGGTGGGTGAAAAACTGTTTTTT.